Given below is one T cell receptor (beta chain) in context. Its antigen is undetermined. This sample stems from a study of identical twins. Whole-study results and caveats: When twins shared out-of-frame alpha sequences, those sequences had excess low generation probability.

Per the germline V gene, CDR1 is KGHDR and CDR2 is SFDVKD. V shed 6 bases, J shed 3 bases, and the junction held 19 bases outside the gene matches. CDR3 size: 19 residues. A universal primer site arose from template switching, and cDNA bore unique molecular identifiers. TCRdb re-called the 5' RACE reads through MiXCR, storing one row per CDR3 protein. The sample shows about 490,000 distinct CDR3 sequences, about 16% of them seen only once. These data also formed part of another study, on yellow fever vaccine responses in identical twins.

This receptor was obtained from a woman aged 18 to 35 in good health. The chain recombines TRBV24-1 with TRBJ2-1, with 7 nucleotides matching TRBD2. The sample was CD4+ T cells sorted from blood. The CDR3 region has the DNA TGTGCCACCAGTCCCGCGGAGGCGGGAGCGACCCCGAACTACAATGAGCAGTTCTTC. Its translation is CATSPAEAGATPNYNEQFF.